Listed here are 30 T cell receptor beta chains from one sample, sequenced in a study of T cell responses to AZD1222 COVID-19 vaccine. The repertoire was sequenced with immunoSEQ multiplex PCR; TCRdb's copy has only in-frame clones and lacks some. Among about 140,000 clones listed, about 89% were seen once. The specimen was peripheral blood, collected 28 days after the second AZD1222 dose. Source of these receptors: an adult who received the AZD1222 COVID-19 vaccine.

The V call is TRBV5-4, the J call TRBJ2-1; 8 bases agree with TRBD1. CDR3 length equals 15 residues. V trimming: 4 bases; J trimming: 4 bases; junction bases outside the gene matches: 7. The germline gives CDR1 SGHNT, CDR2 YYREEE (reference sequence). Here the CDR3 DNA reads TGTGCCAGCAGCCCGGGACAGGTCGATTACAATGAGCAGTTCTTC. Amino acid sequence: CASSPGQVDYNEQFF.

The V call is TRBV27, the J call TRBJ2-2; 8 bases agree with TRBD2. After removal of 3 bases from V and 4 bases from J, the junction contained 10 bases not matched to a gene. The CDR3 consists of 17 residues. Germline lookup yields CDR1 MNHEY and CDR2 SMNVEV (reference sequence). Here the CDR3 DNA reads TGTGCCAGCAGTTTCATAGGGGCTAGCGGGTTCACCGGGGAGCTGTTTTTT. This codes for CASSFIGASGFTGELFF.

This rearrangement joins TRBV6-1 to TRBJ1-6; D gene unclear. This CDR3 region has 13 residues. V was cut by 1 base and J by 7 bases, with 5 bases left in between. Germline V CDR1 and CDR2: MNHNS, SASEGT. The CDR3 is CASSEVGNSPLHF. In DNA, the CDR3 is TGTGCCAGCAGTGAAGTTGGGAATTCACCCCTCCACTTT.

The V call is TRBV11-2, the J call TRBJ2-7, with D perhaps matching TRBD1 or TRBD2 (5 bases each). CDR3 size: 13 residues. The germline V and J ends were trimmed by 1 base and 2 bases, with 6 bases remaining between them. Germline assignment: CDR1 SGHAT and CDR2 FQNNGV. CDR3 nucleotides: TGTGCCAGCAGCTTAGCGGGACCCTACGAGCAGTACTTC. This gives the protein CASSLAGPYEQYF.

The J gene is TRBJ2-1, the V gene TRBV19, with 11 bases aligning to TRBD2. The junction had 6 bases not matched to a gene; V was cut back by 4 bases and J by 4 bases. The CDR3 spans 16 residues. Germline V gene sequence: CDR1 LNHDA, CDR2 SQIVND (reference sequence). The DNA for the CDR3 is TGTGCCAGTAGTAGCCAGACTAGCGGGACTTACAATGAGCAGTTCTTC. Translating it yields CASSSQTSGTYNEQFF.

CDR3 residues: CASSIAGTSVAGELFF. CDR3 DNA: TGTGCCAGTAGTATTGCCGGGACTAGCGTAGCCGGGGAGCTGTTTTTT. The V call is TRBV19, the J call TRBJ2-2, with 10 bases identical to TRBD2. After removal of 3 bases from V and 6 bases from J, the junction contained 7 bases not matched to a gene. The CDR3 totals 16 residues. The germline V gene has CDR1 LNHDA and CDR2 SQIVND (reference sequence).

This rearrangement joins TRBV10-2 to TRBJ2-7, with D hard to call. Germline V CDR1 and CDR2: WSHSY, SAAADI. Trimming took off 8 bases at V and 4 bases at J, with 12 bases between the two ends. This CDR3 region has 12 residues. The CDR3 bases are TGCGCCAGCTTCAAACCCCAGTACGAGCAGTACTTC. Translating it yields CASFKPQYEQYF.

V and J are TRBV29-1 and TRBJ2-3; 9 bases map to TRBD1. Germline V gene sequence: CDR1 SQVTM, CDR2 ANQGSEA. Germline trimming cut 3 bases from V and 4 bases from J; bases unmatched to any gene: 5. The CDR3 covers 14 residues. The chain's CDR3 is CSVDGTGPPDTQYF. As DNA, the CDR3 is TGCAGCGTTGACGGGACAGGGCCCCCAGATACGCAGTATTTT.

The chain joins TRBV4-1 to TRBJ1-6, with TRBD1 identical over 9 bases. The CDR3 extends over 17 amino acids. Germline trimming cut 0 bases from V and 9 bases from J; bases unmatched to any gene: 9. Germline V lookup: CDR1 MGHRA, CDR2 YSYEKL. The CDR3 sequence: CASSQERTGVRRSPLHF. The CDR3 nucleotides are TGCGCCAGCAGCCAAGAGAGGACAGGGGTTCGTCGTTCACCCCTCCACTTT.

The chain carries TRBV9 and TRBJ1-2; tentatively, D is TRBD1 (5 bases). CDR3 length: 12 amino acids. Germline CDR1 and CDR2: SGDLS and YYNGEE. V was cut by 0 bases and J by 6 bases, with 6 bases left in between. CDR3 region: CASSVGRDGYTF. The DNA of the CDR3 is TGTGCCAGCAGCGTAGGCAGGGATGGCTACACCTTC.

The chain couples TRBV6-6 to TRBJ2-7, with a possible D match to TRBD2 (7 bases). The CDR3 runs to 15 residues. The V gene lost 7 bases and the J gene lost 3 bases, with 19 bases spanning the gap. Germline-derived CDR1 and CDR2 are MNHNY and SVGAGI (reference sequence). The CDR3 spells CASIKGGERDYEQYF. In DNA form, the CDR3 reads TGTGCCAGCATTAAAGGGGGGGAACGGGACTACGAGCAGTACTTC.

The rearrangement uses TRBV28 and TRBJ1-2; perhaps TRBD1 as D (6 bases). CDR3 size: 15 residues. Germline V gene sequence: CDR1 MDHEN, CDR2 SYDVKM. V lost 3 bases to trimming and J lost 1 base, with 12 bases between them. The CDR3 loop reads CASSFGGALNYGYTF. CDR3 DNA: TGTGCCAGCAGTTTCGGGGGCGCACTTAACTATGGCTACACCTTC.

This clone turned up a few times. The V call is TRBV5-1, the J call TRBJ2-6; D not resolved. The length of the CDR3 is 17 residues. CDR1 is SGHRS and CDR2 is YFSETQ in the germline V gene. Between the trimmed V and J ends, which lost 0 bases and 0 bases, there was a span of 10 bases. CDR3 nucleotide sequence: TGCGCCAGCAGCTTGGTTGCAGTTGGCTCTGGGGCCAACGTCCTGACTTTC. Its translation: CASSLVAVGSGANVLTF.

This clone was seen once. The gene calls are TRBV7-2 and TRBJ2-3; 12 bases map to TRBD2. This CDR3 is 16 amino acids long. The germline V gene has CDR1 SGHTA and CDR2 FQGNSA. V shed 2 bases, J shed 2 bases, and the junction held 2 bases outside the gene matches. The CDR3 spells CASSLWTSGDTDTQYF. For the CDR3, the DNA is TGTGCCAGCAGCTTATGGACTAGCGGGGACACAGATACGCAGTATTTT.

The chain carries TRBV4-3 and TRBJ1-1; possible D gene TRBD1, 5 bases. The CDR3 is 14 amino acids. Between the trimmed V and J ends, which lost 1 base and 5 bases, there was a span of 11 bases. Germline V gene data show CDR1 as LGHNA and CDR2 as YSLEER. In DNA form, the CDR3 reads TGCGCCAGCAGCCAAGTACTGAAGGGGACTGAAGCTTTCTTT. As protein: CASSQVLKGTEAFF.

The V call is TRBV13, the J call TRBJ2-7; 12 bases agree with TRBD2. Germline CDR1 reads PRHDT; CDR2 reads FYEKMQ (reference sequence). V was pared by 3 bases and J by 3 bases, with 6 bases of the junction left unmatched. The CDR3 runs to 16 residues. The CDR3 is CASSLAGTSGFYEQYF. CDR3 nucleotides: TGTGCCAGCAGCTTGGCCGGGACTAGCGGGTTCTACGAGCAGTACTTC.

The rearrangement links TRBV19 to TRBJ1-3; the D gene is possibly TRBD1 (6 bases). The germline V gene has CDR1 LNHDA and CDR2 SQIVND (reference sequence). CDR3 length equals 14 residues. Trimming shortened V by 6 bases and J by 0 bases, and 9 bases separated the two germline ends. This CDR3 reads CASRTGLSGNTIYF. The CDR3 nucleotides read TGTGCCAGTAGGACAGGACTCTCTGGAAACACCATATATTTT. The full variable domain, in which reference TRBV19 and TRBJ1-3 provide the parts outside the CDR3, is DGGITQSPKYLFRKEGQNVTLSCEQNLNHDAMYWYRQDPGQGLRLIYYSQIVNDFQKGDIAEGYSVSREKKESFPLTVTSAQKNPTAFYLCASRTGLSGNTIYFGEGSWLTVV.

The gene calls are TRBV4-2 and TRBJ1-3; unclear D gene. The germline V gene has CDR1 LGHNA and CDR2 YNFKEQ. The CDR3 spans 18 residues. V was pared by 1 base and J by 4 bases, with 20 bases between. DNA of the CDR3: TGTGCCAGCAGCCAAGCCGTAGATTTTGGAAAGCTAGGAAACACCATATATTTT. Translated: CASSQAVDFGKLGNTIYF.

V and J are TRBV12-3 or TRBV12-4 and TRBJ1-2; D not resolved. The CDR3 has 11 amino acids. V was clipped by 3 bases and J by 3 bases, with 2 bases between them. The CDR3 DNA is TGTGCCAGCAGTTTGGACTATGGCTACACCTTC. The encoded protein is CASSLDYGYTF.

The chain carries TRBV5-4 and TRBJ2-3, with TRBD2 matching over 12 bases. With V trimmed by 5 bases and J by 8 bases, 9 bases remained unmatched. Germline CDR1 and CDR2: SGHNT and YYREEE (reference sequence). The CDR3 is 15 residues long. DNA for the CDR3: TGTGCCAGCAGTGCTAGCGGGGGGGCCTGGGCTACGCAGTATTTT. Translating it yields CASSASGGAWATQYF.

The chain recombines TRBV4-2 with TRBJ1-4, with 7 nucleotides matching TRBD1. V dropped 1 base and J dropped 5; count of bases not matched to a gene: 10. This CDR3 is 17 amino acids long. The germline CDR1 and CDR2 sequences are LGHNA and YNFKEQ. For the CDR3, the DNA is TGTGCCAGCAGCCAAGTTTTGGCAAGCAGGGGGAATGAAAAACTGTTTTTT. Encoded protein: CASSQVLASRGNEKLFF.

The chain uses TRBV7-8 and TRBJ1-5; D gene uncertain. The ends were cut back, 4 bases at V and 4 bases at J, with 17 bases in the middle. CDR3 length equals 16 residues. CDR1 is SGHVS and CDR2 is FQNEAQ in the germline V gene. CDR3 loop: CASSSNLGQINQPQHF. The DNA for the CDR3 is TGTGCCAGCAGCTCAAATCTCGGGCAGATTAATCAGCCCCAGCATTTT.

The chain couples TRBV1 to TRBJ2-3; whether TRBD2, the table's D call, matches the DNA was not checked. TRBV1 constitutes a pseudogene. The CDR3 covers 16 residues. CDR3 loop: CTSSHPWRESTDTQYF. CDR3 bases: TGCACCAGCAGCCATCCCTGGCGGGAGTCAACAGATACGCAGTATTTT.

This sequence joins TRBV12-3 or TRBV12-4 and TRBJ2-5, with D unresolved. V was pared by 2 bases and J by 5 bases, with 6 bases between. This CDR3 contains 12 residues. The CDR3: CASSLNRETQYF. The DNA of the CDR3 is TGTGCCAGCAGTTTAAATCGGGAGACCCAGTACTTC.

V and J are TRBV7-8 and TRBJ1-5, with no clear D. The CDR3 is 13 residues long. The ends were cut back, 1 base at V and 6 bases at J, with 7 bases in the middle. Looked up from germline, CDR1 is SGHVS and CDR2 is FQNEAQ. CDR3 DNA sequence: TGTGCCAGCAGCTTAGGCGGTACTCAGCCCCAGCATTTT. This gives the protein CASSLGGTQPQHF.

The chain employs TRBV15 and TRBJ1-3; D is perhaps TRBD1 (5 bases). Trimming left V 0 bases short and J 0 bases short, with 12 bases between. CDR3 length equals 17 residues. Germline values: CDR1 LNHNV, CDR2 YYDKDF (reference sequence). In DNA, the CDR3 is TGTGCCACCAGCAGAGATTTCAGGGACCACTCTGGAAACACCATATATTTT. This translates into CATSRDFRDHSGNTIYF.

The chain links TRBV2 to TRBJ1-1, with D perhaps TRBD1 (6 bases). Trimming removed 4 bases from V and 1 base from J, with 19 bases in between. Germline V CDR1 and CDR2: SNHLY, FYNNEI. The CDR3 sequence is 17 residues long. The CDR3 spells CASSVEGDRSRNTEAFF. The CDR3 coding sequence is TGTGCCAGCAGTGTTGAGGGGGACCGGAGCAGGAACACTGAAGCTTTCTTT.

V gene TRBV7-2 combines with J gene TRBJ2-7; D possibly matches TRBD1 or TRBD2 (5 bases each). Germline CDR1 SGHTA, CDR2 FQGNSA. V was trimmed by 4 bases and J by 7 bases, leaving 8 bases between them. This CDR3 has 11 amino acids. CDR3 coding DNA: TGTGCCAGCAGCTCGTGGGGGGAGCAGTACTTC. Translated: CASSSWGEQYF.

The V gene is TRBV7-3, the J gene TRBJ1-6; D gene unclear. The germline V gene has CDR1 SGHTA and CDR2 FQGTGA. The CDR3 has 13 amino acids. V lost 2 bases to trimming and J lost 5 bases, with 4 bases between them. The CDR3 DNA is TGTGCCAGCAGCTTAGGGCATAATTCACCCCTCCACTTT. Translated: CASSLGHNSPLHF.

The rearrangement links TRBV5-1 to TRBJ1-1; no clear D. This CDR3 comprises 15 residues. Germline V gene data show CDR1 as SGHRS and CDR2 as YFSETQ. V was pared by 3 bases and J by 1 base, with 13 bases between. The CDR3 nucleotides read TGCGCCAGCAGCTCCTTAGTTTCAGAGAACACTGAAGCTTTCTTT. It codes for CASSSLVSENTEAFF.